This TCR beta chain originates from a study of shared clonotypes between healthy human individuals. About the study: The composition of the donors was a couple of women and a few men aged 18 to 49. The plates for each donor numbered three CD4 naive, three CD4 memory, two CD8 naive and one CD8 memory.

The germline V and J ends were trimmed by 4 bases and 6 bases, with 7 bases remaining between them. CDR1 MDHEN and CDR2 SYDVKM come from the germline V gene. This CDR3 region has 12 residues. CD4+ cell separation produced CD45RA+ naive and CD45RA-negative memory subsets. This table comes from immunoSEQ multiplex PCR, and its TCRdb copy is limited to in-frame clones, with some not included. There are 330,000 or so clones in the sample; around 67% occur only once, and 10% lies in the top ten. Material for sequencing was memory CD4+ T cells sorted from blood. As for subset: CD45RA-negative fraction. The chain has TRBV28 and TRBJ1-5; D remains unclear. The receptor comes from a man aged 25 to 40 in good health. Here the CDR3 DNA reads TGTGCCAGCAGTTCAGGACTTCAGCCCCAGCATTTT. This gives the protein CASSSGLQPQHF.